The T cell receptor (beta chain) under discussion was sequenced for a study of blood T cell repertoires in COVID-19. Assay used: immunoSEQ multiplex PCR; TCRdb lists only in-frame clones, some missing. Of nearly 90,000 clones in the sample, 90% were seen once. This receptor was taken from a man in his late teens or twenties with COVID-19, enrolled during active disease. Sample: peripheral blood.

The CDR3 loop is CASSSPGLAVSGEQFF. CDR3 nucleotide sequence: TGTGCCAGCAGTTCCCCGGGACTAGCGGTATCAGGTGAGCAGTTCTTC. This sequence joins TRBV27 and TRBJ2-1, with 11 positions matching TRBD2. After removal of 4 bases from V and 9 bases from J, the junction contained 11 bases not matched to a gene. Germline V gene data show CDR1 as MNHEY and CDR2 as SMNVEV (reference sequence). The CDR3 covers 16 residues.